A selection of T cell receptor beta chains follows, all from one sample in a study of blood T cell repertoires in COVID-19. Measured with immunoSEQ multiplex PCR; TCRdb has only the in-frame clones, and not every one. Of 90,000 to 110,000 clones in the sample, 80% to 90% were seen once. The material sequenced was peripheral blood. These receptors came from a woman in her sixties or seventies with acute or convalescent COVID-19. CDR3s include the opening cysteine and the closing phenylalanine or tryptophan. Fields, in order: J gene, D gene, V gene, clone size, CDR3 DNA, CDR3 protein. D genes are given only for firm matches. Clone size appears in some rows only: once, few, many, or a class for an expanded clone.

j_call: TRBJ2-7
d_call: TRBD1
v_call: TRBV6-5
clone_size: -
cdr3_nt: TGTGCCAGCAGTTTTAAACAGGGGGCTAGCTACGAGCAGTACTTC
cdr3_aa: CASSFKQGASYEQYF

j_call: TRBJ2-7
d_call: -
v_call: TRBV13
clone_size: -
cdr3_nt: TGTGCCAGCAGCTCCGGAGGCCTAGCGCCTACCTACGAGCAGTACTTC
cdr3_aa: CASSSGGLAPTYEQYF

j_call: TRBJ1-6
d_call: TRBD1
v_call: TRBV6-1
clone_size: -
cdr3_nt: TGTGCCAGCAGTGACTTCCGGACAGGGAGCTCCTATAATTCACCCCTCCACTTT
cdr3_aa: CASSDFRTGSSYNSPLHF

j_call: TRBJ1-5
d_call: TRBD1
v_call: TRBV12-3/TRBV12-4
clone_size: -
cdr3_nt: TGTGCCAGCAGGGACAGGGAAAATCAGCCCCAGCATTTT
cdr3_aa: CASRDRENQPQHF

j_call: TRBJ1-5
d_call: -
v_call: TRBV6-2/TRBV6-3
clone_size: -
cdr3_nt: TGTGCCAGCAGTTTCGGGAGCAATCAGCCCCAGCATTTT
cdr3_aa: CASSFGSNQPQHF

j_call: TRBJ2-5
d_call: TRBD2
v_call: TRBV7-6
clone_size: -
cdr3_nt: TGTGCCAGCAGCTCCTGGACTAGCGGGCTGGAGACCCAGTACTTC
cdr3_aa: CASSSWTSGLETQYF

j_call: TRBJ1-6
d_call: -
v_call: TRBV5-8
clone_size: -
cdr3_nt: TGTGCCAGCAGCGTGGCGTTCAATTCACCCCTCCACTTT
cdr3_aa: CASSVAFNSPLHF

j_call: TRBJ1-1
d_call: TRBD1
v_call: TRBV5-1
clone_size: -
cdr3_nt: TGCGCCAGCAGCTTACCCGGGACAGGGGGCACTGAAGCTTTCTTT
cdr3_aa: CASSLPGTGGTEAFF

j_call: TRBJ2-7
d_call: TRBD1
v_call: TRBV11-2
clone_size: -
cdr3_nt: TGTGCCAGCAGCGCCTCCGGGACAGGGATCTACGAGCAGTACTTC
cdr3_aa: CASSASGTGIYEQYF

j_call: TRBJ2-7
d_call: -
v_call: TRBV10-2
clone_size: -
cdr3_nt: TGCGCCAGCAGCGGCGACGGAACTACCTACGAGCAGTACTTC
cdr3_aa: CASSGDGTTYEQYF

j_call: TRBJ2-5
d_call: -
v_call: TRBV6-5
clone_size: once
cdr3_nt: TGCGCCAGCAGTTACTTATATAGCGGACCCCAAGAGACCCAGTACTTC
cdr3_aa: CASSYLYSGPQETQYF

j_call: TRBJ2-7
d_call: -
v_call: TRBV29-1
clone_size: -
cdr3_nt: TGCAGCGTCGGTTACTCCTACGAGCAGTACTTC
cdr3_aa: CSVGYSYEQYF

j_call: TRBJ1-6
d_call: -
v_call: TRBV6-6
clone_size: -
cdr3_nt: TGTGCCAGCAGTCCCGAGGGTTCACCCCTCCACTTT
cdr3_aa: CASSPEGSPLHF

j_call: TRBJ1-2
d_call: TRBD1
v_call: TRBV7-8
clone_size: -
cdr3_nt: TGTGCCAGCAGCGTAAAAAAACAGGGGGGAGCTGATGGCTACACCTTC
cdr3_aa: CASSVKKQGGADGYTF

j_call: TRBJ2-3
d_call: TRBD2
v_call: TRBV5-4
clone_size: few
cdr3_nt: TGTGCCAGCAGCAGTAGGACTAGCGGGGGACCGGGGGATACGCAGTATTTT
cdr3_aa: CASSSRTSGGPGDTQYF

j_call: TRBJ1-5
d_call: -
v_call: TRBV2
clone_size: -
cdr3_nt: TGTGCCAGCAGCGGGAGGCGCCGTGATAGCAATCAGCCCCAGCATTTT
cdr3_aa: CASSGRRRDSNQPQHF

j_call: TRBJ1-1
d_call: -
v_call: TRBV7-9
clone_size: few
cdr3_nt: TGTGCCAGCAGCTCGGGACAAATTAACACTGAAGCTTTCTTT
cdr3_aa: CASSSGQINTEAFF